These 28 T cell receptor beta chains were all obtained from the same sample, sequenced in a study of T cell changes during pregnancy in multiple sclerosis. Here immunoSEQ multiplex PCR was the method, and the copy in TCRdb shows in-frame clones only, minus some. The sample consists of roughly 40,000 clones, 80% to 90% of them appearing once. This specimen consisted of CD4+ T cells from peripheral blood mononuclear cells, obtained in the first trimester of pregnancy. Receptors originate from a female donor with multiple sclerosis, enrolled in a pregnancy study.

This clone was counted once. The V and J genes are TRBV25-1 and TRBJ1-3, with 7 bases fitting TRBD1. The J segment lost 2 bases and the V segment lost 4 bases, leaving 2 bases of the junction unmatched. Germline CDR1 and CDR2: MGHDK and SYGVNS. The CDR3 has 14 amino acids. CDR3 nucleotide sequence: TGTGCCAGCAGTGCACAGGGGACTGGAAACACCATATATTTT. Amino acid sequence: CASSAQGTGNTIYF. Together with reference TRBV25-1 and TRBJ1-3, the CDR3 gives the full variable domain: EADIYQTPRYLVIGTGKKITLECSQTMGHDKMYWYQQDPGMELHLIHYSYGVNSTEKGDLSSESTVSRIRTEHFPLTLESARPSHTSQYLCASSAQGTGNTIYFGEGSWLTVV.

V usage is TRBV19 and J usage is TRBJ1-4; TRBD1 is a possible D gene (6 bases). V was shortened by 7 bases and J by 6 bases, with 18 bases between the two germline ends. Germline loops: CDR1 LNHDA, CDR2 SQIVND (reference sequence). This CDR3 comprises 15 residues. CDR3 DNA: TGTGCCAGTACGAAAAACCGGGACAATGATGAAAAACTGTTTTTT. As protein: CASTKNRDNDEKLFF.

V and J are TRBV4-2 and TRBJ2-1, with 11 bases aligning to TRBD1. CDR3 length: 16 residues. Germline CDR1 reads LGHNA; CDR2 reads YNFKEQ. V shed 1 base and J 7 bases; nucleotides not matched to a gene: 6. Here the CDR3 reads CASSQVGQGAGNEQFF. CDR3 sequence (DNA): TGTGCCAGCAGCCAAGTCGGACAGGGGGCAGGGAATGAGCAGTTCTTC.

This sequence joins TRBV6-1 and TRBJ2-1, with D perhaps TRBD2 (5 bases). From germline, CDR1 is MNHNS and CDR2 SASEGT. The CDR3 has 12 amino acids. Trimming cost V 4 bases and J 9 bases, with 10 bases left between them. The CDR3 bases are TGTGCCAGCAGTGTTGAGCGGAGTGAGCAGTTCTTC. It codes for CASSVERSEQFF.

V and J are TRBV7-2 and TRBJ1-2, with D tentatively TRBD1 (5 bases). This CDR3 has 14 residues. CDR1 and CDR2 from the germline V gene are SGHTA and FQGNSA. Trimming took off 4 bases at V and 8 bases at J, with 17 bases between the two ends. The CDR3 reads CASSSLVQGYGYTF. The CDR3 DNA sequence: TGTGCCAGCAGCTCCCTTGTGCAGGGCTACGGCTACACCTTC.

V is TRBV9 and J is TRBJ2-3, with 7 bases aligning to TRBD2. Trimming removed 4 bases from V and 6 bases from J; junction bases left unmatched: 11. This CDR3 is 15 amino acids long. Germline V gene sequence: CDR1 SGDLS, CDR2 YYNGEE. CDR3 in DNA: TGTGCCAGCAGCCCTAGACTAGCTTTCACCGATACGCAGTATTTT. It specifies CASSPRLAFTDTQYF.

This chain uses TRBV5-4 with TRBJ1-6; TRBD1 aligns across 7 bases. The CDR3 is 17 residues long. V lost 3 bases and J lost 0; bases outside the gene matches: 6. Per germline, CDR1 SGHNT and CDR2 YYREEE (reference sequence). The CDR3 loop is CASSYGTESSYNSPLHF. CDR3 nucleotide sequence: TGTGCCAGCAGCTATGGGACAGAGAGCTCCTATAATTCACCCCTCCACTTT.

This rearrangement joins TRBV7-3 to TRBJ2-2, with D hard to call. Germline assignment: CDR1 SGHTA and CDR2 FQGTGA. V lost 6 bases and J 6 bases, leaving 23 bases between the germline ends. The CDR3 length is 17 residues. The CDR3 is CASSPESLVINPGELFF. The DNA of the CDR3 is TGTGCCAGCAGTCCGGAGTCGCTAGTGATAAACCCCGGGGAGCTGTTTTTT.

This clone was counted a few times. The genes are TRBV28 and TRBJ2-2, with TRBD2 matching 12 bases. Germline V CDR1 and CDR2: MDHEN, SYDVKM. After removal of 0 bases from V and 6 bases from J, the junction contained 5 bases not matched to a gene. This CDR3 comprises 17 residues. The CDR3: CASSLWILAGGPGELFF. In DNA form, the CDR3 reads TGTGCCAGCAGTTTATGGATCCTAGCGGGGGGGCCCGGGGAGCTGTTTTTT.

The chain combines TRBV9 with TRBJ1-6; possibly TRBD1 for D (6 bases). CDR3 size: 15 residues. Germline V gene lookup returns CDR1 SGDLS and CDR2 YYNGEE. The germline V and J ends were trimmed by 3 bases and 8 bases, with 15 bases remaining between them. CDR3 nucleotide sequence: TGTGCCAGCAGCGGAGAGGGGCAGGGGTATTCACCCCTCCACTTT. Amino acid sequence: CASSGEGQGYSPLHF.

This clone occurred once. The chain joins TRBV4-1 to TRBJ2-7; tentative D call: TRBD1 (5 bases). The length of the CDR3 is 15 residues. V lost 0 bases and J 6 bases, leaving 15 bases between the germline ends. Germline loops: CDR1 MGHRA, CDR2 YSYEKL. CDR3 protein: CASSQDGNRRGEQYF. The CDR3, as DNA: TGCGCCAGCAGCCAAGATGGAAACAGAAGGGGCGAGCAGTACTTC.

The genes are TRBV6-5 and TRBJ2-7, with D tentatively TRBD2 (6 bases). Germline loops: CDR1 MNHEY, CDR2 SVGAGI. CDR3 length equals 16 residues. V was clipped by 0 bases and J by 2 bases, with 14 bases between them. CDR3 in DNA: TGTGCCAGCAGTTACTCTTATTACGGGGGTACCTACGAGCAGTACTTC. Its protein product is CASSYSYYGGTYEQYF.

The V gene is TRBV7-2, the J gene TRBJ1-5, with D possibly matching TRBD1 (6 bases). Trimming removed 1 base from V and 6 bases from J, with 13 bases in between. The CDR3 extends over 15 amino acids. Per germline, CDR1 SGHTA and CDR2 FQGNSA. DNA of the CDR3: TGTGCCAGCAGCTTAGGCCAGGGGTTGGGTCAGCCCCAGCATTTT. As protein: CASSLGQGLGQPQHF. The whole variable domain, remainder taken from reference TRBV7-2 and TRBJ1-5, is GAGVSQSPSNKVTEKGKDVELRCDPISGHTALYWYRQSLGQGLEFLIYFQGNSAPDKSGLPSDRFSAERTGGSVSTLTIQRTQQEDSAVYLCASSLGQGLGQPQHFGDGTRLSIL.

The chain has TRBV5-1 and TRBJ2-1, with TRBD1 as a possible D gene (6 bases). CDR1 SGHRS and CDR2 YFSETQ come from the germline V gene. V was shortened by 0 bases and J by 4 bases, with 11 bases between the two germline ends. The CDR3 runs to 15 residues. CDR3 DNA sequence: TGCGCCAGCAGCTTGGACGGGGACACATACAATGAGCAGTTCTTC. It encodes CASSLDGDTYNEQFF.

The gene calls are TRBV30 and TRBJ2-6; 7 bases fit TRBD2. The CDR3 totals 17 residues. V shed 0 bases, J shed 3 bases, and the junction held 8 bases outside the gene matches. Germline-derived CDR1 and CDR2 are GTSNPN and SVGIG (reference sequence). CDR3 nucleotide sequence: TGTGCCTGGAGTGTACCGGGCGGGAGAGTTGGGGCCAACGTCCTGACTTTC. Translation gives CAWSVPGGRVGANVLTF. The full variable domain, its missing parts supplied by reference TRBV30 and TRBJ2-6, is SQTIHQWPATLVQPVGSPLSLECTVEGTSNPNLYWYRQAAGRGLQLLFYSVGIGQISSEVPQNLSASRPQDRQFILSSKKLLLSDSGFYLCAWSVPGGRVGANVLTFGAGSRLTVL.

V usage is TRBV21-1 and J usage is TRBJ1-5; TRBD1, the table's D call, lacks a check against the DNA. TRBV21-1 is shown as a pseudogene. The CDR3 is 14 amino acids. The CDR3 loop reads CASSEGQGNQPQHF. The CDR3 DNA reads TGTGCCAGCAGCGAAGGACAGGGCAATCAGCCCCAGCATTTT.

This chain connects TRBV18 to TRBJ1-1; TRBD1 aligns across 7 bases. V shed 5 bases, J shed 4 bases, and the junction held 7 bases outside the gene matches. Per the germline V gene, CDR1 is KGHSH and CDR2 is LQKENI. The CDR3 has 14 amino acids. CDR3 DNA sequence: TGTGCCAGCTCAGACAGGGTGGGGGGCACTGAAGCTTTCTTT. Translating gives CASSDRVGGTEAFF.

The rearrangement joins TRBV7-2 to TRBJ1-1; D gene uncertain. The V and J ends lost 0 bases and 4 bases respectively, with 15 bases between them. The V gene's germline CDR1 is SGHTA and CDR2 FQGNSA. The CDR3 length is 16 residues. The CDR3, as DNA: TGTGCCAGCAGCTTAGCGCGGGAGGTTCGAGGCACTGAAGCTTTCTTT. Translated, it gives CASSLAREVRGTEAFF. The full variable domain, in which reference TRBV7-2 and TRBJ1-1 provide the parts outside the CDR3, is GAGVSQSPSNKVTEKGKDVELRCDPISGHTALYWYRQSLGQGLEFLIYFQGNSAPDKSGLPSDRFSAERTGGSVSTLTIQRTQQEDSAVYLCASSLAREVRGTEAFFGQGTRLTVV.

The J gene is TRBJ2-1, the V gene TRBV7-3; a possible D gene is TRBD2 (5 bases). Trimming stripped 4 bases from V and 1 base from J, with 17 bases between. The CDR3 runs 17 residues. CDR1 is SGHTA, CDR2 FQGTGA, per germline. The DNA of the CDR3 is TGTGCCAGCAGCTCCCATCCGGGGTCAACTTCCTACAATGAGCAGTTCTTC. Protein: CASSSHPGSTSYNEQFF.

CDR3 nucleotides: TGCGCCAGTGCCGGGTCTGGACTACAGCCAGGGGAAAAACTGTTTTTT. It yields the protein CASAGSGLQPGEKLFF. The chain joins TRBV5-1 to TRBJ1-4, with D possibly TRBD1 on 5 matching bases. The germline gives CDR1 SGHRS, CDR2 YFSETQ. The CDR3 is 16 residues long. The V end lost 8 bases, the J end lost 8 bases, and 25 bases lay between the germline ends. Combining the CDR3 with reference TRBV5-1 and TRBJ1-4 gives the whole variable domain KAGVTQTPRYLIKTRGQQVTLSCSPISGHRSVSWYQQTPGQGLQFLFEYFSETQRNKGNFPGRFSGRQFSNSRSEMNVSTLELGDSALYLCASAGSGLQPGEKLFFGSGTQLSVL.

The chain is built from TRBV27 and TRBJ2-1, with D perhaps TRBD1 (6 bases). Germline CDR1 MNHEY, CDR2 SMNVEV (reference sequence). The CDR3 has 14 amino acids. Deletions cut 5 bases from V and 9 bases from J, with 17 bases between. This CDR3 reads CASSPDGKGGEQFF. The CDR3 DNA is TGTGCCAGCAGTCCGGACGGTAAAGGGGGTGAGCAGTTCTTC.

This chain links TRBV4-2 with TRBJ1-1; 10 nucleotides line up with TRBD1. The CDR3 extends over 15 amino acids. Germline CDR1 LGHNA, CDR2 YNFKEQ. J lost 5 bases, V lost 1 base, and 4 bases had no gene match. CDR3 sequence reads: CASSQGQGAWTEAFF. In nucleotides, the CDR3 is TGTGCCAGCAGCCAAGGACAGGGGGCTTGGACTGAAGCTTTCTTT.

This clone was found a few times. The chain has TRBV6-5 and TRBJ1-3, with D unclear. Germline V CDR1 and CDR2: MNHEY, SVGAGI. This CDR3 has 16 residues. Trimming pared 3 bases from V and 0 bases from J, leaving 12 bases between. In DNA form, the CDR3 reads TGTGCCAGCAGTTATTCGGAGGCGGGCTCTGGAAACACCATATATTTT. This gives the protein CASSYSEAGSGNTIYF.

About this clone: Other DNA sequences within the sample encode an identical CDR3. The chain couples TRBV6-1 to TRBJ2-5; maybe TRBD2 (5 bases). The CDR3 is made up of 13 amino acids. From germline, CDR1 is MNHNS and CDR2 SASEGT. Trimming took 3 bases from V and 3 from J, leaving 8 bases between them. Written as DNA, the CDR3 is TGTGCCAGCAGTGAGTCGGGGAAAGAGACCCAGTACTTC. This codes for CASSESGKETQYF.

V usage is TRBV30 and J usage is TRBJ1-1; D uncertain. Between the trimmed V and J ends, which lost 2 bases and 4 bases, there was a span of 8 bases. CDR3 length: 12 residues. CDR1 and CDR2 (germline): GTSNPN, SVGIG (reference sequence). DNA of the CDR3: TGTGCCTGGAGTATGGAGAGCACTGAAGCTTTCTTT. Amino acid sequence: CAWSMESTEAFF.

The V call is TRBV7-2, the J call TRBJ1-2; tentative D call: TRBD1 (5 bases). The CDR3 is made up of 14 amino acids. V lost 1 base, J lost 6 bases, and 12 bases lay in between. Looked up from germline, CDR1 is SGHTA and CDR2 is FQGNSA. The CDR3 protein is CASSLVGGENGYTF. The CDR3 DNA reads as TGTGCCAGCAGCTTAGTCGGGGGAGAAAATGGCTACACCTTC.

The gene calls are TRBV27 and TRBJ1-4; maybe TRBD1 (5 bases). CDR3 length: 16 amino acids. The germline CDR1 and CDR2 sequences are MNHEY and SMNVEV (reference sequence). Trimming left V 7 bases short and J 2 bases short, with 17 bases between. CDR3 sequence: CASTYARGKTNEKLFF. The CDR3 nucleotides read TGTGCCAGCACCTACGCCCGGGGGAAGACTAATGAAAAACTGTTTTTT. Drawing the rest from reference TRBV27 and TRBJ1-4, the complete variable domain is EAQVTQNPRYLITVTGKKLTVTCSQNMNHEYMSWYRQDPGLGLRQIYYSMNVEVTDKGDVPEGYKVSRKEKRNFPLILESPSPNQTSLYFCASTYARGKTNEKLFFGSGTQLSVL.

This clone was detected only once. The chain recombines TRBV30 with TRBJ1-4; 7 bases map to TRBD1. Germline V lookup: CDR1 GTSNPN, CDR2 SVGIG (reference sequence). The junction had 16 bases not matched to a gene; V was cut back by 3 bases and J by 6 bases. The CDR3 is made up of 17 amino acids. Here the CDR3 DNA reads TGTGCCTGGAGGGTACCGATGAACAGGGGAGACGATGAAAAACTGTTTTTT. Translating gives CAWRVPMNRGDDEKLFF.